These T cell receptor beta chains were read from a single sample in a study of cytomegalovirus exposure and HLA in healthy donors. Only in-frame clones appear in the TCRdb table, and some are missing; sequencing was by immunoSEQ multiplex PCR. The table lists about 150,000 clones, roughly 79% of them singletons. Sequences were obtained from PBMCs. Receptor source: a man younger than 35 in good health and CMV-seronegative. The CDR3 runs from the conserved cysteine through the conserved F or W. D genes are given only for firm matches. Clone size appears in some rows only: once, few, many, or a class for an expanded clone.

v_gene	j_gene	d_gene	abundance	CDR3nt	CDR3aa
TRBV9	TRBJ1-2	.	.	TGTGCCAGCAGCGTAGTGTATGCGAGTGAGAACTATGGCTACACCTTC	CASSVVYASENYGYTF
TRBV7-9	TRBJ2-5	TRBD2	.	TGTGCCAGCAGCTTAATTAGCGGGGAGACCCAGTACTTC	CASSLISGETQYF
TRBV4-3	TRBJ2-3	.	.	TGCGCCAGCAGCCAGACACACGGAATCACAGATACGCAGTATTTT	CASSQTHGITDTQYF
TRBV28	TRBJ1-4	.	.	TGTGCCAGCAGGGGGGCGCAGGGCCTTAGAGAAAAACTGTTTTTT	CASRGAQGLREKLFF
TRBV30	TRBJ1-2	TRBD1	.	TGTGCCTGGAGTATAAACAGGGGCGGCTACACCTTC	CAWSINRGGYTF
TRBV19	TRBJ2-7	.	few	TGTGCCAGTAGTACCGGGTACGAGCAGTACTTC	CASSTGYEQYF
TRBV5-1	TRBJ2-3	TRBD1	.	TGCGCCAGCAGCTTGCACCTGACAGGGGGTTGGGGCACAGATACGCAGTATTTT	CASSLHLTGGWGTDTQYF
TRBV23-1	TRBJ1-5	.	few	TGCGCCAGCAGTCAATCGATGAGACAGCTAATCAATCAGCCCCAGCATTTT	CASSQSMRQLINQPQHF
TRBV6-1	TRBJ1-2	.	few	TGTGCCAGCCGATCCGGAGAGAGTAACTATGGCTACACCTTC	CASRSGESNYGYTF
TRBV11-1	TRBJ2-2	TRBD1	.	TGTGCCAGCAGCCTCGGGACAGGGAACACCGGGGAGCTGTTTTTT	CASSLGTGNTGELFF
TRBV13	TRBJ1-1	TRBD1	.	TGTGCCAGCAGCCCAACAACAGGGGTGGCCACTGAAGCTTTCTTT	CASSPTTGVATEAFF
TRBV6-5	TRBJ2-7	.	.	TGTGCCAGCAGTTACCTTACGGGACACTCCTACGAGCAGTACTTC	CASSYLTGHSYEQYF
TRBV6-5	TRBJ1-6	TRBD1	once	TGTGCCAGCAGTCCCCGGGACAGCCTTAATTCACCCCTCCACTTT	CASSPRDSLNSPLHF
TRBV5-6	TRBJ1-2	TRBD1	.	TGTGCCAGCAGCTTGGAGGCGGACAGGCGCCGTGGCTACACCTTC	CASSLEADRRRGYTF
TRBV5-1	TRBJ2-7	.	.	TGCGCCAGCAGCATCAGACAGGATTCCTACGAGCAGTACTTC	CASSIRQDSYEQYF
TRBV7-8	TRBJ2-5	TRBD1	.	TGTGCCAGCAGCTCAGACAGGGACCAAGAGACCCAGTACTTC	CASSSDRDQETQYF
TRBV6-5	TRBJ2-5	.	few	TGTGCCAGCAGTTGGCAGGGGGAGACCCAGTACTTC	CASSWQGETQYF
TRBV7-6	TRBJ2-7	.	.	TGTGCCAGCAGCAGCTTGTCTGGCAAGGGGACCTACGAGCAGTACTTC	CASSSLSGKGTYEQYF
TRBV7-2	TRBJ1-1	.	.	TGTGCCAGCAGCTCCTACCTGGGGGGACACACTGAAGCTTTCTTT	CASSSYLGGHTEAFF
TRBV7-9	TRBJ1-5	.	few	TGTGCCAGCAGCTTCCCTAATCAGCCCCAGCATTTT	CASSFPNQPQHF
TRBV29-1	TRBJ2-2	TRBD1	.	TGCAGCGTTGGGCGACAGGGGGCCCTCGTGAACACCGGGGAGCTGTTTTTT	CSVGRQGALVNTGELFF
TRBV4-2	TRBJ2-5	TRBD2	.	TGTGCCAGCAGCCAAAGCGGACTAGCGGGAGGAGAGACCCAGTACTTC	CASSQSGLAGGETQYF
TRBV19	TRBJ2-3	TRBD1	.	TGTGCCAGTAGCAAGGGACAGCTCTCTTCAGATACGCAGTATTTT	CASSKGQLSSDTQYF
TRBV15	TRBJ1-5	.	.	TGTGCCACCAGCAGGATTTGGGCAACAAGCAATCAGCCCCAGCATTTT	CATSRIWATSNQPQHF
TRBV6-4	TRBJ2-3	TRBD1	.	TGTGCCAGCAAACAGGACAGGGGAACAGATACGCAGTATTTT	CASKQDRGTDTQYF
TRBV5-1	TRBJ2-1	.	.	TGCGCCAGCAGCTTGGTGGCCTTCTCCTACAATGAGCAGTTCTTC	CASSLVAFSYNEQFF
TRBV7-9	TRBJ2-5	.	few	TGTGCCAGCCGCTTTGCAGCGATAGAGACCCAGTACTTC	CASRFAAIETQYF